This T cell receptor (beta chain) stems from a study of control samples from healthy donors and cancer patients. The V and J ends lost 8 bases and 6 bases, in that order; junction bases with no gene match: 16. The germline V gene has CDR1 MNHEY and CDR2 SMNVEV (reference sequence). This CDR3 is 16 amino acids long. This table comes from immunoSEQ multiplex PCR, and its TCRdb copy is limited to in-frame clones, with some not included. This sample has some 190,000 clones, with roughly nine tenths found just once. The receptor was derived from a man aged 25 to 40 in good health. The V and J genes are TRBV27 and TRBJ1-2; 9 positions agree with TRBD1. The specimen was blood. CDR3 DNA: TGTGCCAGCGCCCCGGGACAGGGTTTCGGTGATGATGGCTACACCTTC. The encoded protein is CASAPGQGFGDDGYTF.